What follows describes a single T cell receptor beta chain. What antigen it recognizes has not been identified. It has no much larger one-base neighbor in the sample; base qualities were not kept. From a lookup of the germline V gene, CDR1 and CDR2 are KGHSH and LQKENI. Including cysteine and phenylalanine, the CDR3 has 15 amino acids. The retained sequence is limited to the CDR3, 45 bases, with the frame set at the first base. Germline trimming: 5 bases from V, 5 bases from J; junction bases outside gene matches: 4. This entry belongs to a study of T cells in narcolepsy (dated by TCRdb to the late 2010s). Turning to the overall study: The study enrolled patients with narcolepsy type 1 or type 2 (NT1, NT2) together with healthy control donors. The study sought autoreactive T cells targeting hypocretin neuron self-antigens (hypocretin, TRIB2) in narcolepsy patients, using TCR Vbeta sequencing to track clonotypes in blood and CSF.

The full study reports these points: No sequences matching autoreactive T cell clones were present in some of the blood memory CD4+ repertoires from patients and controls. Numbers of sequenced blood memory CD4+ clonotypes were comparable, averaging roughly 40,000 in patients and 33,354 in controls. According to the report, autoreactive clonotypes were detected serially in the blood of the same patients and of different patients, but not in healthy controls. Plots that compared CSF and blood CD4+ T cell clonotypes from the same patient highlighted HCRT-specific and TRIB2-specific autoreactive clonotypes.

Library preparation was by the immunoSEQ multiplex PCR assay. Imported from immuneACCESS, the table was reduced by TCRdb to in-frame sequences with V and J called. These copies leave out some clones; in studies compared against another copy, an unresolved V gene accounts for under half, and the cause of the remainder is not known. Here the sample has some 30,000 clones; about 90% occur a single time. Roughly 0.79% of the sample goes to the ten largest clones. For TCR Vbeta sequencing, memory CD4+ T cells were sorted ex vivo from the peripheral blood of both healthy controls and narcolepsy patients.

Here the chain combines TRBV18 and TRBJ2-1; the junction holds 12 bases that match TRBD2. The sample consisted of CD45RA- memory CD4+ T cells from PBMCs. Reading the label with the study, this specimen's cell subset or site is: memory T cells sorted ex vivo from peripheral blood. The receptor's source is a human donor with narcolepsy. CDR3 region: CASSIGLAGNNEQFF. At the DNA level, the sequence is TGTGCCAGCTCAATCGGACTAGCGGGGAACAATGAGCAGTTCTTC. Joined to the reference TRBV18 and TRBJ2-1 proteins, this CDR3 gives the full variable domain: NAGVMQNPRHLVRRRGQEARLRCSPMKGHSHVYWYRQLPEEGLKFMVYLQKENIIDESGMPKERFSAEFPKEGPSILRIQQVVRGDSAAYFCASSIGLAGNNEQFFGPGTRLTVL.